The following is a T cell receptor (beta chain) sequence with its context. Participants, patients aged 18 to 65, had newly diagnosed hyperthyroidism with a duration under 2 months. Together with thyroid ultrasound, orbital computed tomography, serum thyroxine and TRAb, clinical symptoms were used for diagnoses. It was RNA transcripts that yielded the amplified TCR beta CDR3 regions. HTBI primers drove first-round RT-PCR of the TCR CDR3. One entry per CDR3 protein results from TCRdb running MiXCR on the multiplex PCR reads. Among around 700,000 distinct CDR3 sequences, approximately 36% were seen once, and the ten largest hold around 30%. This sample was included in a study of T cells in Graves' hyperthyroidism and ophthalmopathy. As for the study in general: At the time of initial diagnosis and before any treatment, peripheral blood was collected.

The germline V and J ends were trimmed by 8 bases and 2 bases, with 21 bases remaining between them. The CDR3 has 16 amino acids. Source material: blood. This TCR came from a woman aged 40 to 50 with Graves' hyperthyroidism. The V and J genes are TRBV12-3 or TRBV12-4 and TRBJ1-2; D not certain. DNA of the CDR3: TGTGCCAGCGGTTCCTCGCCCCCGTCCCAGAACTATGGCTACACCTTC. It translates to CASGSSPPSQNYGYTF.